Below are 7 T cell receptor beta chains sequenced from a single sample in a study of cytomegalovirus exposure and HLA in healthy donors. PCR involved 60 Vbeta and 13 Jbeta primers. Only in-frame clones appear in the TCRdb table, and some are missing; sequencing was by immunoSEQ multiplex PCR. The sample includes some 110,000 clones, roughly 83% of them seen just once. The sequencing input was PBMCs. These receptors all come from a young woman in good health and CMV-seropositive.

CDR3 coding DNA: TGTGCCAGCAGTTACTCGACACAGAATGATGGCTACACCTTC. Amino acid sequence: CASSYSTQNDGYTF. V is TRBV6-6 and J is TRBJ1-2; D unclear. V shed 0 bases and J shed 6 bases, with 11 bases lying between them. The CDR3 loop spans 14 amino acids. Germline assignment: CDR1 MNHNY and CDR2 SVGAGI (reference sequence).

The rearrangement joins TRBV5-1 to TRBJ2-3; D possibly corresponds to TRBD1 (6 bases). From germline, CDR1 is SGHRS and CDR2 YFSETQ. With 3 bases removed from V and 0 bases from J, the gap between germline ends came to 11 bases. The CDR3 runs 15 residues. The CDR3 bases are TGCGCCAGCAGCTACAGGACAGCTAGCACAGATACGCAGTATTTT. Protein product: CASSYRTASTDTQYF.

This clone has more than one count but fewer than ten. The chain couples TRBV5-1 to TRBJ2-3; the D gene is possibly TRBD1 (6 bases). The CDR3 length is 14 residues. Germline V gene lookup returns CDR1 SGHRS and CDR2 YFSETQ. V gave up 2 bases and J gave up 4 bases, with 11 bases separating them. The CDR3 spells CASSFTGRADTQYF. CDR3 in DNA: TGCGCCAGCAGCTTTACAGGGCGAGCAGATACGCAGTATTTT. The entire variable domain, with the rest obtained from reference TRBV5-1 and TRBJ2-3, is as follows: KAGVTQTPRYLIKTRGQQVTLSCSPISGHRSVSWYQQTPGQGLQFLFEYFSETQRNKGNFPGRFSGRQFSNSRSEMNVSTLELGDSALYLCASSFTGRADTQYFGPGTRLTVL.

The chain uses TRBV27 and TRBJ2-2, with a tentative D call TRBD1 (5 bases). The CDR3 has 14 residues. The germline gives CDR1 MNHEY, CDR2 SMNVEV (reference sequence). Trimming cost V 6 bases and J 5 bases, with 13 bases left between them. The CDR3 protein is CASSPGSVTGELFF. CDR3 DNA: TGTGCCAGCAGCCCAGGGTCGGTAACCGGGGAGCTGTTTTTT.

CDR3 DNA: TGCGCCAGCAGCACTCGACACCTGCCGAACTACGAGCAGTACTTC. Its protein is CASSTRHLPNYEQYF. The chain joins TRBV4-1 to TRBJ2-7, with D unclear. This CDR3 is 15 amino acids long. Germline assignment: CDR1 MGHRA and CDR2 YSYEKL. V was shortened by 5 bases and J by 3 bases, with 17 bases between the two germline ends.

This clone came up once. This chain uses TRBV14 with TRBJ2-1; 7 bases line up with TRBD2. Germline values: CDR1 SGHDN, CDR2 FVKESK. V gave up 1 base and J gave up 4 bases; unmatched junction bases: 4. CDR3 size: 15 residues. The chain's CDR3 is CASSQGTSAYNEQFF. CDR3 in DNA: TGTGCCAGCAGCCAAGGTACTAGCGCTTACAATGAGCAGTTCTTC.

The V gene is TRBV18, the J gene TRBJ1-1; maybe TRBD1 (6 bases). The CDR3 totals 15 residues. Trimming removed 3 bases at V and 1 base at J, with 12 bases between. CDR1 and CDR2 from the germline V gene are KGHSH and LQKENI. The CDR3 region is CASSPRDTRNTEAFF. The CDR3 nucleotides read TGTGCCAGCTCACCGAGGGACACCCGGAACACTGAAGCTTTCTTT.